The 14 T cell receptor beta chains below were found in one sample sequenced in a study of OX40 agonist ivuxolimab in advanced cancers. The protocol was immunoSEQ multiplex PCR, while the TCRdb copy is restricted to in-frame clones and leaves out a portion. The data contain around 67,000 clones, about four fifths of them singletons. This specimen was CD4+ or CD8+ T cells sorted from blood, taken in a trial of the OX40 agonist ivuxolimab. All receptors derive from an adult with an advanced solid tumor such as melanoma, head and neck, liver or kidney cancer.

The rearrangement links TRBV19 to TRBJ2-5; no clear D gene. This CDR3 has 10 amino acids. CDR1 is LNHDA and CDR2 is SQIVND in the germline V gene (reference sequence). The V end lost 6 bases, the J end lost 4 bases, and 3 bases lay between the germline ends. The CDR3 nucleotides are TGTGCCAGTAGAGGAGAGACCCAGTACTTC. It translates to CASRGETQYF. Variable domain in full (rest from reference TRBV19 and TRBJ2-5): DGGITQSPKYLFRKEGQNVTLSCEQNLNHDAMYWYRQDPGQGLRLIYYSQIVNDFQKGDIAEGYSVSREKKESFPLTVTSAQKNPTAFYLCASRGETQYFGPGTRLLVL.

V usage is TRBV11-2 and J usage is TRBJ1-3; TRBD1 might be the D (5 bases). The CDR3 has 15 amino acids. Trimming cost V 5 bases and J 4 bases, with 15 bases left between them. In germline, CDR1 is SGHAT, CDR2 FQNNGV. As DNA, the CDR3 is TGTGCCAGCAGCCCTCGGAGGGGCGGCGGAAACACCATATATTTT. Translating gives CASSPRRGGGNTIYF.

The V call is TRBV19, the J call TRBJ2-7; a possible D gene is TRBD2 (6 bases). This CDR3 region has 15 residues. Per germline, CDR1 LNHDA and CDR2 SQIVND (reference sequence). V gave up 6 bases and J gave up 2 bases, with 17 bases separating them. Written as DNA, the CDR3 is TGTGCCAGTAGCTGGGGTACGGGGGAAGCCTACGAGCAGTACTTC. Protein product: CASSWGTGEAYEQYF.

The gene calls are TRBV7-2 and TRBJ1-4, with 7 bases fitting TRBD1. This CDR3 has 15 amino acids. J gave up 1 base and V 5 bases, and 4 bases lay outside the gene matches. CDR1 and CDR2 from the germline V gene are SGHTA and FQGNSA. The CDR3 bases are TGTGCCAGCAGCGCAAGGACAGGAACTAATGAAAAACTGTTTTTT. Amino acid sequence: CASSARTGTNEKLFF.

About this clone itself: At one end, the junction sequence differs from germline, possibly due to a read error. The V and J genes are TRBV7-9 and TRBJ1-2; a weak D match, TRBD1 (5 bases). The CDR3 length is 14 residues. Per germline, CDR1 SEHNR and CDR2 FQNEAQ (reference sequence). CDR3 amino acids: CASRLGAGDYGYTF. DNA for the CDR3: TGTGCCAGCAGGTTAGGGGCGGGGGACTATGGCTACACCTTC. Complete variable domain (other parts from reference TRBV7-9 and TRBJ1-2): DTGVSQNPRHKITKRGQNVTFRCDPISEHNRLYWYRQTLGQGPEFLTYFQNEAQLEKSRLLSDRFSAERPKGSFSTLEIQRTEQGDSAMYLCASRLGAGDYGYTFGSGTRLTVV.

The chain recombines TRBV5-1 with TRBJ1-1, with a tentative D call TRBD1 (6 bases). V was trimmed by 0 bases and J by 0 bases, leaving 15 bases between them. The CDR3 covers 17 residues. Germline loops: CDR1 SGHRS, CDR2 YFSETQ. CDR3 residues: CASSLGGGVRMNTEAFF. CDR3 bases: TGCGCCAGCAGCTTGGGCGGGGGCGTCAGGATGAACACTGAAGCTTTCTTT.

This clone was detected a few times. The J gene is TRBJ1-1, the V gene TRBV2; D is perhaps TRBD1 (5 bases). The CDR3 has 12 amino acids. CDR1 and CDR2 from the germline V gene are SNHLY and FYNNEI. V lost 6 bases and J 5 bases, leaving 10 bases between the germline ends. The CDR3 DNA sequence: TGTGCCAGCAGGCTTGAGGGGACTGAAGCTTTCTTT. It codes for CASRLEGTEAFF.

This clone was recorded only once. The genes are TRBV19 and TRBJ2-7; D remains unclear. The CDR3 spans 14 residues. Germline CDR1 and CDR2: LNHDA and SQIVND (reference sequence). Trimming stripped 3 bases from V and 0 bases from J, with 9 bases between. The chain's CDR3 is CASSISAFSYEQYF. As DNA, the CDR3 is TGTGCCAGTAGTATTTCGGCGTTCTCCTACGAGCAGTACTTC.

The V and J genes are TRBV6-6 and TRBJ2-7, with 10 positions matching TRBD1. V gave up 8 bases and J gave up 3 bases; unmatched junction bases: 7. The germline CDR1 and CDR2 sequences are MNHNY and SVGAGI (reference sequence). The CDR3 has 14 residues. The DNA of the CDR3 is TGTGCCAGCGGCGCCGGGACAGGGGACTACGAGCAGTACTTC. Translated, it gives CASGAGTGDYEQYF.

This chain joins TRBV11-2 and TRBJ2-5; D is uncertain. The V end was cut by 5 bases, the J end by 4 bases, with 14 bases between. Germline V gene data show CDR1 as SGHAT and CDR2 as FQNNGV. The CDR3 loop spans 14 amino acids. The CDR3, as DNA: TGTGCCAGCAGCCCGACAAACTCAAGAGAGACCCAGTACTTC. Protein: CASSPTNSRETQYF.

This chain connects TRBV10-3 to TRBJ1-5; 7 nucleotides match TRBD1. The CDR3 has 13 residues. The V gene's germline CDR1 is ENHRY and CDR2 SYGVKD. Germline trimming cut 4 bases from V and 5 bases from J; bases unmatched to any gene: 2. The CDR3 is CAISGDSHQPQHF. CDR3 in DNA: TGTGCCATCAGTGGGGACAGCCATCAGCCCCAGCATTTT.

The chain combines TRBV10-3 with TRBJ1-2; possibly TRBD1 for D (5 bases). Trimming pared 2 bases from V and 4 bases from J, leaving 17 bases between. The CDR3 runs to 16 residues. Germline V CDR1 and CDR2: ENHRY, SYGVKD. CDR3 in DNA: TGTGCCATCAGTGAGAGGGACGGGGGACTCGGCTATGGCTACACCTTC. As protein: CAISERDGGLGYGYTF.

The J gene is TRBJ1-5, the V gene TRBV1; the table names TRBD1, a call not compared with the DNA. TRBV1 has pseudogene status. The CDR3 consists of 18 residues. The CDR3 region is CTSSQVNRDRESNQPQHF. The CDR3 DNA reads TGCACCAGCAGCCAAGTTAACCGGGACAGGGAGTCTAATCAGCCCCAGCATTTT.

The rearrangement links TRBV11-3 to TRBJ2-3; 8 bases align to TRBD2. CDR1 and CDR2 (germline): SGHNT, YENEEA. The junction had 5 bases not matched to a gene; V was cut back by 2 bases and J by 4 bases. CDR3 length: 15 residues. As DNA, the CDR3 is TGTGCCAGCAGCTTAAAGGTCGGGGGGGCAGATACGCAGTATTTT. It translates to CASSLKVGGADTQYF.